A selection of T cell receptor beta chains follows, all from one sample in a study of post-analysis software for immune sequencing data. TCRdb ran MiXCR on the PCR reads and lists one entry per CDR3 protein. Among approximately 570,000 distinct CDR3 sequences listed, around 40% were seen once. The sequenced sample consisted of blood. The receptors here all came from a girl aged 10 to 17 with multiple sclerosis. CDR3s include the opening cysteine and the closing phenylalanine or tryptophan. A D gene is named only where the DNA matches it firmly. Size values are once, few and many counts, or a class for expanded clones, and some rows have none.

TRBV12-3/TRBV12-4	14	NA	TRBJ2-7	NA	CASSLSGGTYEQYF	TGTGCCAGCAGTCTTAGCGGAGGGACCTACGAGCAGTACTTC
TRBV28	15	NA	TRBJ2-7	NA	CASSPPGSPHYEQYF	TGTGCCAGCAGTCCCCCAGGGTCTCCACACTACGAGCAGTACTTC
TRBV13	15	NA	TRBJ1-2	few	CASSFPGTMNYGYTF	TGTGCCAGCAGCTTCCCGGGCACAATGAACTATGGCTACACCTTC
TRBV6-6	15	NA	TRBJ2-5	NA	CASSYFEGGEETQYF	TGTGCCAGCAGTTACTTCGAGGGTGGTGAAGAGACCCAGTACTTC
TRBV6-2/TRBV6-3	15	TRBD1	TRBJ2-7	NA	CASSSIRQGRYEQYF	TGTGCCAGCAGTTCGATCAGACAGGGGCGGTACGAGCAGTACTTC
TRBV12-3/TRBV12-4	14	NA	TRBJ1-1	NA	CASTEGLTNTEAFF	TGTGCCAGCACCGAAGGACTTACGAACACTGAAGCTTTCTTT
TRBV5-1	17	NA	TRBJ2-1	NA	CASSLARGLADHNEQFF	TGCGCCAGCAGCTTGGCACGGGGGCTAGCGGACCACAATGAGCAGTTCTTC
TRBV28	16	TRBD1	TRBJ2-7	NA	CASSLLLPGQGDEQYF	TGTGCCAGCAGTTTACTCCTTCCGGGACAGGGCGACGAGCAGTACTTC
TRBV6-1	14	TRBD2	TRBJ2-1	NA	CASSASGGAGEQFF	TGTGCCAGCAGTGCTAGCGGGGGGGCGGGAGAGCAGTTCTTC
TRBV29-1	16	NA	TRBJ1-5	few	CSVGGPAGLSNQPQHF	TGCAGCGTTGGCGGCCCCGCAGGTTTAAGCAATCAGCCCCAGCATTTT
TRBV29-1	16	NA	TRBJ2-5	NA	CSVERRYASTQETQYF	TGCAGCGTTGAAAGGCGATATGCGAGCACCCAAGAGACCCAGTACTTC
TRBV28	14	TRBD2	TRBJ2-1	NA	CASSLTGLINEQFF	TGTGCCAGCAGTTTAACGGGACTAATTAATGAGCAGTTCTTC
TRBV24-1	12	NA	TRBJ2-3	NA	CATSRGTDTQYF	TGTGCCACCAGTAGGGGCACAGATACGCAGTATTTT
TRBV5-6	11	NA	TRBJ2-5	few	CASSLYREQYF	TGTGCCAGCAGCTTGTACCGTGAGCAGTACTTC
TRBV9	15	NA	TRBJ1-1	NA	CASSVGGKGNTEAFF	TGTGCCAGCAGCGTAGGAGGGAAGGGGAACACTGAAGCTTTCTTT
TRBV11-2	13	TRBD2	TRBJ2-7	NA	CASRTSGSHEQYF	TGTGCCTCTCGGACTAGTGGCAGTCACGAGCAGTACTTC
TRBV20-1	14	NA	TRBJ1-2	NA	CSARGGAFNYGYTF	TGCAGTGCTAGAGGGGGGGCGTTTAACTATGGCTACACCTTC
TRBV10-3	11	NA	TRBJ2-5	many	CAIRSEETQYF	TGTGCCATCAGGTCCGAAGAGACCCAGTACTTC
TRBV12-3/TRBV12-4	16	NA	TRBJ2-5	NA	CASSFGDGRLQETQYF	TGTGCCAGCAGTTTTGGGGACGGGAGACTTCAAGAGACCCAGTACTTC
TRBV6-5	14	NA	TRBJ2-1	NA	CASSFTNRDNEQFF	TGTGCCAGCAGTTTTACGAACCGGGACAATGAGCAGTTCTTC
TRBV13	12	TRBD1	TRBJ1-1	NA	CASSRTGAEAFF	TGTGCCAGCAGCCGGACAGGTGCTGAAGCTTTCTTT
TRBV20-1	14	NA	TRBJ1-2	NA	CSAPGMGPDYGYTF	TGCAGTGCTCCCGGTATGGGGCCCGACTATGGCTACACCTTC
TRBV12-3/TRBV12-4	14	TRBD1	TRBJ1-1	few	CASSPTGGDTEAFF	TGTGCCAGCAGTCCGACAGGGGGGGACACTGAAGCTTTCTTT
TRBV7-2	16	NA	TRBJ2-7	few	CASSLARGRAPYEQYF	TGTGCCAGCAGCTTAGCGCGTGGGCGGGCCCCCTACGAGCAGTACTTC
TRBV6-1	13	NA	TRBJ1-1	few	CASVETANTEAFF	TGTGCCAGCGTCGAGACAGCGAACACTGAAGCTTTCTTT
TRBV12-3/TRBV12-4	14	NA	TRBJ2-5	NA	CASNLAGGQETQYF	TGTGCCAGCAATTTAGCTGGTGGGCAAGAGACCCAGTACTTC
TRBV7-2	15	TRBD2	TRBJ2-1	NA	CASSPQKMAGGEQFF	TGTGCCAGCAGCCCTCAAAAGATGGCGGGAGGTGAGCAGTTCTTC
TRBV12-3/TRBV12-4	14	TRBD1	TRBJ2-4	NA	CASSPDRGENIQYF	TGTGCCAGCAGCCCCGACAGGGGAGAAAACATTCAGTACTTC
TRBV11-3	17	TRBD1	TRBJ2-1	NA	CASSPGTGKNSYNEQFF	TGTGCCAGCAGCCCCGGGACAGGGAAGAACTCCTACAATGAGCAGTTCTTC
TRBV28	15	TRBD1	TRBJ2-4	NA	CASSGGDRVVGIQYF	TGTGCCAGCAGTGGGGGGGACAGGGTTGTGGGCATTCAGTACTTC
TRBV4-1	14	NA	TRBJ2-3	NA	CASSQEDREDTQYF	TGCGCCAGCAGCCAAGAGGACCGAGAGGATACGCAGTATTTT
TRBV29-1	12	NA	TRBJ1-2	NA	CSVLRVYYGYTF	TGCAGCGTCCTCCGGGTGTACTATGGCTACACCTTC
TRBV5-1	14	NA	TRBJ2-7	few	CASRPGAPSYEQYF	TGCGCCAGCCGACCTGGGGCGCCCTCCTACGAGCAGTACTTC
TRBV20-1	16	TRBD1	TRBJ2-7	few	CSAGAPTGAISYEQYF	TGCAGTGCTGGAGCCCCTACAGGGGCCATCTCCTACGAGCAGTACTTC
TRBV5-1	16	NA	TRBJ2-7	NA	CASSRDIGEFRNEQYF	TGCGCCAGCAGCAGGGACATTGGGGAATTCCGAAACGAGCAGTACTTC
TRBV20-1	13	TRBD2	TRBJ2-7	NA	CSARVASGGVQYF	TGCAGTGCTAGAGTGGCTAGCGGGGGGGTGCAGTACTTC
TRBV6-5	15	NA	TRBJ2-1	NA	CASSPGSGSYNEQFF	TGTGCCAGCAGCCCCGGGAGTGGCTCCTACAATGAGCAGTTCTTC
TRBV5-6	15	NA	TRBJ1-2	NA	CASSFRGRFQYGYTF	TGTGCCAGCAGCTTTCGGGGGCGCTTCCAATATGGCTACACCTTC
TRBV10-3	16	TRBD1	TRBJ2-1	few	CAISESIGQGENEQFF	TGTGCCATCAGTGAGTCGATTGGTCAGGGGGAGAATGAGCAGTTCTTC
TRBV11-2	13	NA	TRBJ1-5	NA	CASSSGDLGPQHF	TGTGCCAGCAGCTCAGGGGATTTGGGGCCCCAGCATTTT